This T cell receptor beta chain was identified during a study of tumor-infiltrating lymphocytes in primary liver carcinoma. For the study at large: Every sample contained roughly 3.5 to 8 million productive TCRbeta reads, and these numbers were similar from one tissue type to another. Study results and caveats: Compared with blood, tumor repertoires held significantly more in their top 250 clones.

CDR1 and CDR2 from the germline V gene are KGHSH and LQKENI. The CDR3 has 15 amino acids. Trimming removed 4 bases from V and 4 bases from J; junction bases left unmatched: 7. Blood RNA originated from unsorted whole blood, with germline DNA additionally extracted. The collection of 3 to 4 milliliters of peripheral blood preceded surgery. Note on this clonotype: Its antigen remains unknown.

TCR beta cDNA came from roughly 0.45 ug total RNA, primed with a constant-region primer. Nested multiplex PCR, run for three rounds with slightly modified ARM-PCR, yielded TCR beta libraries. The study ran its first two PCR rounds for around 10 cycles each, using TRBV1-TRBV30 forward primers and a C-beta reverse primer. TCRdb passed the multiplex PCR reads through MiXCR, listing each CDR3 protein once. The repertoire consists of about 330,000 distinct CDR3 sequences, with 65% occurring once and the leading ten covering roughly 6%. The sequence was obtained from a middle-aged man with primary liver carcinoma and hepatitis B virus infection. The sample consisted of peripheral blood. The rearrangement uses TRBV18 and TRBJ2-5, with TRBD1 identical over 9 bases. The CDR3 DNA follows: TGTGCCAGCTCACACAGCACAGGGGGCGCAGAGACCCAGTACTTC. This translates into CASSHSTGGAETQYF.